This T cell receptor (beta chain) was identified in a study of shared clonotypes between healthy human individuals. Overall study: Every donor yielded three CD4 naive, three CD4 memory, two CD8 naive and one CD8 memory plate.

Worth noting for this clone: The target antigen is unknown. This CDR3 is also generated by other DNA sequences in the sample.

Over several immunoSEQ plates, each subset's genomic DNA was distributed in even portions. Data came from immunoSEQ multiplex PCR; TCRdb stores just in-frame clones and leaves some out. The sample records over a million clones, approximately 96% being singletons. General study findings and limits: Depth of sequencing was expected to influence donor clonotype sharing. A reduction in generation probabilities was seen for non-shared clonotypes relative to those shared by all four donors.

This CDR3 has 13 amino acids. Between the trimmed V and J ends, which lost 1 base and 4 bases, there was a span of 5 bases. Germline V lookup: CDR1 SGHTA, CDR2 FQGNSA. The sequenced sample consisted of naive CD4+ T cells sorted from blood. Subset meaning: CD45RA+ positively selected. This clonotype was sampled from a man aged 30-40 years in good health. The chain couples TRBV7-2 to TRBJ1-5; D call uncertain. CDR3: CASSLDTNQPQHF. The CDR3 nucleotides are TGTGCCAGCAGCTTAGACACAAATCAGCCCCAGCATTTT.